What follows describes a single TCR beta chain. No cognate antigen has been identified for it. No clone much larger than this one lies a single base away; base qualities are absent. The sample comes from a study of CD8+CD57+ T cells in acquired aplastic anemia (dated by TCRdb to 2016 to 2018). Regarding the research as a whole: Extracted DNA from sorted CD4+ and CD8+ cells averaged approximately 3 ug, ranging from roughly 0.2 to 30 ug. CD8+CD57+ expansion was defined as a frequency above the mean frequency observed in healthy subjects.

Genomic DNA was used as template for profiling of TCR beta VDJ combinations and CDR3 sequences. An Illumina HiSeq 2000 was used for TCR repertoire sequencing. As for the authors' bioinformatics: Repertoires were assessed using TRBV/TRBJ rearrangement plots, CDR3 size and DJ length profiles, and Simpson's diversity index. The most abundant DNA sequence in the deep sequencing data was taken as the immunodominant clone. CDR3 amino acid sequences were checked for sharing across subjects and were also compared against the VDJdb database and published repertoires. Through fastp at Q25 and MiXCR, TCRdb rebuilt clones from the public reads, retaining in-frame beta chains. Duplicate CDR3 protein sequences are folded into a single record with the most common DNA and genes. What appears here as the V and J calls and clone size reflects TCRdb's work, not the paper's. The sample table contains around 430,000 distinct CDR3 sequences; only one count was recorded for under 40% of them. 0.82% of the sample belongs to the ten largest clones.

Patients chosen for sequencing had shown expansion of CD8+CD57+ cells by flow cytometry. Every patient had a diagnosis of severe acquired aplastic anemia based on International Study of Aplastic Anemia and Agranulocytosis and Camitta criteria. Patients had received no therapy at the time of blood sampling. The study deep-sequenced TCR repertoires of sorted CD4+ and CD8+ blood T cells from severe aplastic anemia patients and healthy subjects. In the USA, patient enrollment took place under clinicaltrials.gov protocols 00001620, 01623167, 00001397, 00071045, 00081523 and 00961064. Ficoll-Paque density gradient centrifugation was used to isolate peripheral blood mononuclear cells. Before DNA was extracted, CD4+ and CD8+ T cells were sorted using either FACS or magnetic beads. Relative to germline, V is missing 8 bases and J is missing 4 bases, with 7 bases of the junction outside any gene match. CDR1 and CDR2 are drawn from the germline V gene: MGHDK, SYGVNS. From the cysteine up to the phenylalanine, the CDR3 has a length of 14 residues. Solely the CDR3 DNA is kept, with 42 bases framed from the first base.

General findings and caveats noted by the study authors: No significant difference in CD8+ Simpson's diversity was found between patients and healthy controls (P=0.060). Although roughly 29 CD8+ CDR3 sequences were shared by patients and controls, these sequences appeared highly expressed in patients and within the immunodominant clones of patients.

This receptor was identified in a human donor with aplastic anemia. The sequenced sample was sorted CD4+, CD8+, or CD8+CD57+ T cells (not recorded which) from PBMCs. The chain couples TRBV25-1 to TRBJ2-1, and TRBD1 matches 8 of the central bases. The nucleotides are TGTGCCAGCTTGGACAGGGTGGGATACAATGAGCAGTTCTTC. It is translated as CASLDRVGYNEQFF.